A selection of T cell receptor beta chains follows, all from one sample in a study of metastatic and nonmetastatic thyroid tumors. TCRdb re-analyzed the PCR reads through MiXCR. The sample consists of tens of thousands of clones, 20% to 25% of them appearing once. Sequencing used blood. The receptors were sampled from a female donor with papillary thyroid cancer or a benign thyroid nodule (not recorded which). Some clones in this sample may be carry-over from other donors' samples. Both conserved end residues are part of each CDR3. The order of the fields is D gene, J gene, clone size, CDR3 length, V gene, CDR3 DNA, CDR3 protein. A D gene is named only where the DNA matches it firmly. Clone size is stated in some rows and not others, as once, few, many or a class when expanded.

TRBD1,TRBJ2-3,NA,13,TRBV7-7,TGTGCTAGCAGCTTAGACAGGGAAGATACGCAGTATTTT,CASSLDREDTQYF
NA,TRBJ2-7,many,19,TRBV7-3,TGTGCCAGCAGCTTATTTCTTTCAGGACATTCTTTACCCCCTCGCGAGCAGTACTTC,CASSLFLSGHSLPPREQYF
NA,TRBJ1-2,many,14,TRBV19,TGTGCCAGTAGTATACAGGGCGTCGGCTATGGCTACACCTTC,CASSIQGVGYGYTF
TRBD1,TRBJ1-1,NA,11,TRBV2,TGTGCCAGGGTCAGGGGGACTGAAGCGTTCTTT,CARVRGTEAFF
NA,TRBJ2-3,many,14,TRBV20-1,TGCAGTGCTAGAGTTGCGGGAAACACAGATACGCAGTATTTT,CSARVAGNTDTQYF
NA,TRBJ1-1,NA,13,TRBV6-1,TGTGCCAGCGGCACAGGCATGAACACTGAAGCTTTCTTT,CASGTGMNTEAFF
NA,TRBJ1-2,many,13,TRBV2,TGTGCCAGCAGTGAAGAAGGAGGGAGTGGCTACACCTTC,CASSEEGGSGYTF
NA,TRBJ1-5,few,12,TRBV10-3,TGTGCCATCAGTGAGCCAAATCAGCCCCAGCATTTT,CAISEPNQPQHF
TRBD2,TRBJ2-1,NA,17,TRBV24-1,TGTGCCACCAGTGACGACAGAGGTAGCGGGAGTAACAATGAGCAGTTCTTC,CATSDDRGSGSNNEQFF
NA,TRBJ1-2,many,13,TRBV7-9,TGTGCCAGCAGCTTGGACGGAGCCTATGGCTACACCTTC,CASSLDGAYGYTF
NA,TRBJ2-3,many,15,TRBV5-1,TGCGCCAGCAGCTCCGACTATCCAGGGGTGGATACGCAGTATTTT,CASSSDYPGVDTQYF
NA,TRBJ2-3,many,11,TRBV28,TGTGCCAGCAGTTTTGTCGATACGCAGTATTTT,CASSFVDTQYF
NA,TRBJ2-3,many,16,TRBV6-1,TGTGCCAGCAGCAAAAGGGCACCGGGGGCTCCAGATACGCAGTATTTT,CASSKRAPGAPDTQYF
NA,TRBJ2-6,few,15,TRBV6-2/TRBV6-3,TGTGCCAGCAGTTACTTAGGCGGTGGGGCCAACGTCCTGACTTTC,CASSYLGGGANVLTF
NA,TRBJ2-4,NA,15,TRBV6-1,TGTGCCAGCAGTGACGTCAGGGCGTATCTCGAAATTCAGTACTTC,CASSDVRAYLEIQYF
TRBD2,TRBJ2-2,many,16,TRBV15,TGTGCCACCAGCAGAGATACAGGACTAGCCTCCGGGGAGCTGTTTTTT,CATSRDTGLASGELFF
NA,TRBJ1-5,once,13,TRBV6-1,TGTGCCAGCAGGGAAGCGGGCCAAACCCCCCAGCATTTT,CASREAGQTPQHF
NA,TRBJ2-1,medium-sized,15,TRBV6-2/TRBV6-3,TGTGCCAGCAGTTATTCGGGCGGGCCTTACAATGAGCAGTTCTTC,CASSYSGGPYNEQFF
TRBD2,TRBJ2-1,many,13,TRBV30,TGTGCCTGGGCTCTCGCGGGAGAAGGCGAGCAGTTCTTC,CAWALAGEGEQFF
NA,TRBJ1-3,many,15,TRBV4-2,TGTGCCAGCAGCCAACGATCAAGCTCTGGAAACACCATATATTTT,CASSQRSSSGNTIYF
NA,TRBJ2-5,many,14,TRBV28,TGTGCCAGCAGTTCTGGACAGACACAAGAGACCCAGTACTTC,CASSSGQTQETQYF
NA,TRBJ1-5,many,14,TRBV18,TGTGCCAGCTCACCACCGGGGAGGGCGCGCTTGCTGCATTTT,CASSPPGRARLLHF
NA,TRBJ2-1,NA,13,TRBV19,TGTTCCAGTAGTCGACTAGTCTACAATGAGCAGTTCTTC,CSSSRLVYNEQFF
NA,TRBJ1-5,many,14,TRBV28,TGTGCCAGCAGTTTCGACGGGCCTCATCAGCCCCAGCATTTT,CASSFDGPHQPQHF
TRBD1,TRBJ1-2,many,13,TRBV30,TGTGCCTGGAGTGGACAGGGGAACTATGGCTACACCTTC,CAWSGQGNYGYTF
NA,TRBJ2-3,many,16,TRBV19,TGTGCCAGTAGTACCTCTGGGGAGAAGGAGGCAGATACGCAGTATTTT,CASSTSGEKEADTQYF
TRBD1,TRBJ2-1,many,15,TRBV5-1,TGCGCCAGCAGCAGATCAGGGGGAGCCTACAATGAGCAGTTCTTC,CASSRSGGAYNEQFF
NA,TRBJ2-4,NA,14,TRBV6-9,TGTGCCAGCAGTTACCCGGGACGGCCGAACATTCAGTACTTC,CASSYPGRPNIQYF
NA,TRBJ2-2,few,17,TRBV28,TGTGCCAGCAGTTTCGGCCCAGGACAGACGAACACGGGGGAGCTGTTTTTT,CASSFGPGQTNTGELFF
NA,TRBJ1-1,NA,13,TRBV2,TGTGCCAGCAGTGAATGGTCACGGGATGAAGCTTTCTTT,CASSEWSRDEAFF
NA,TRBJ2-6,many,13,TRBV10-3,TGTGCCATCGGGGCGCTTGGGGCCAACGTCCTGACTTTC,CAIGALGANVLTF
TRBD2,TRBJ2-1,NA,16,TRBV28,TGTGCCAGCAGCGGGGGGGGCGGGAGGGGGGGCAATGAGCAGTTCTTC,CASSGGGGRGGNEQFF
TRBD2,TRBJ2-1,many,14,TRBV2,TGTGCCAGCTTGGGACTAGATACCTACAATGAGCAGTTCTTC,CASLGLDTYNEQFF
NA,TRBJ2-2,many,12,TRBV5-4,TGTGCCAGCAGCACCGACACCGGGGAGCTGTTTTTT,CASSTDTGELFF
NA,TRBJ2-7,NA,15,TRBV7-2,TGTGCCAGCAGCGTTAATCATGCTAATCCCTACGAGCAGTACTTC,CASSVNHANPYEQYF
NA,TRBJ2-7,many,14,TRBV5-1,TGCGCCAGCAGCTTTAGTGGATACTCCTACGAGCAGTACTTC,CASSFSGYSYEQYF
TRBD1,TRBJ1-1,many,14,TRBV18,TGTGCCAGCTCACCGACAGGGGCCGACACTGAAGCTTTCTTT,CASSPTGADTEAFF
NA,TRBJ2-2,NA,12,TRBV7-8,TGTGCCAGCAGCTTATCAGCCGGGGAGCTGTTTTTT,CASSLSAGELFF
NA,TRBJ2-3,many,15,TRBV9,TGTGCCAGCAGCCCGTCACGAGGTCGAACAGATACGCAGTATTTT,CASSPSRGRTDTQYF
TRBD2,TRBJ2-4,once,15,TRBV30,TGTGCCTGGGCTAGCGGGAGTCTACTGAAAAACATTCAGTACTTC,CAWASGSLLKNIQYF
NA,TRBJ1-2,many,13,TRBV28,TGTGCCAGCGACGGTCAAGGACGATTTGGCTACACCTTC,CASDGQGRFGYTF
NA,TRBJ2-2,few,14,TRBV28,TGTGCCAGCAGCCACGGCGCGAACACCGGGGAGATGTTTTTT,CASSHGANTGEMFF
NA,TRBJ1-2,NA,11,TRBV6-1,TGTGCCAGCAGTAGTTTTTTGGGCTACACCTTC,CASSSFLGYTF
TRBD2,TRBJ2-2,NA,17,TRBV20-1,TGCAGTGCAAGAGATGGTCCGGGAGTATTACACCGGGAGGAGCTGATTTTT,CSARDGPGVLHREELIF
NA,TRBJ1-3,many,17,TRBV6-1,TGTGCCAGCAGGATCCCCGGAGGCCGCAGCTCTGGAAACACCATATATTTT,CASRIPGGRSSGNTIYF
NA,TRBJ2-7,NA,14,TRBV6-5,TGTGCCAGCAGTTACTTGGCGGACTCCTACGAGCAGTACTTC,CASSYLADSYEQYF
NA,TRBJ2-2,few,15,TRBV6-1,TGTGCCAGTCAGCGGGACAGCACGAACACCGGGGAGCTGTTTTTT,CASQRDSTNTGELFF
TRBD2,TRBJ2-1,many,15,TRBV7-7,TGTGCTAGCAGCTTAGCGTTAGCGGGCCTCAATGAGCAGTTCTTC,CASSLALAGLNEQFF
TRBD2,TRBJ2-1,many,16,TRBV3-1,TGTGCCAGCACCGGGACTAGCGGGAGGGGGGGCAATGAGCAGTTCTTC,CASTGTSGRGGNEQFF
NA,TRBJ1-3,many,14,TRBV28,TGTGCCAGCGTTAACTTCGGGGACCGAAACACCATATATTTT,CASVNFGDRNTIYF
TRBD2,TRBJ2-1,NA,16,TRBV20-1,TGCAGTGCTAGACGCCCTGTGGAGCGGGGGAAGAATGAGCAGTTCTTC,CSARRPVERGKNEQFF
NA,TRBJ2-4,many,15,TRBV3-1,TGTGCCAGCAGCCAAGATAGGGGGGGGGAAAACATTCAGTACTTC,CASSQDRGGENIQYF
TRBD2,TRBJ2-7,many,14,TRBV5-1,TGCGCCAGCAGCGGGACTAGCGGGATCAACGAGCAGTACTTC,CASSGTSGINEQYF
NA,TRBJ1-2,many,12,TRBV11-2,TGTGCCAGCAGCTTGGGCGAATATGGCTACACCTTC,CASSLGEYGYTF